This T cell receptor beta chain was captured by sequencing in a study of T-cell memory formation after mild COVID-19. Study results and limitations: The study found contracting CD4+ clones mainly in CM and EM and contracting CD8+ clones in EMRA. There was no confirmation that second-wave clones peaking on day 37 were SARS-CoV-2 specific.

Researchers used 5'RACE with constant-segment primers to make TCR alpha and TCR beta cDNA libraries that carry sample barcodes and UMIs. TCRdb itself ran the 5' RACE reads through MiXCR, one entry per CDR3 protein. The repertoire holds some 120,000 distinct CDR3 sequences, with 15% to 20% as singletons. This clonotype was counted only a few times. No antigen is known for it. The CDR3 covers 14 residues. Germline V lookup: CDR1 SGHTA, CDR2 FQGNSA. The V segment lost 5 bases and the J segment 5 bases; nucleotides outside the gene matches: 2. This chain connects TRBV7-2 to TRBJ2-1, with 11 bases fitting TRBD1. The sequenced sample was PBMCs or a T cell subset sorted from them (not recorded which). This clonotype originated in a man between 18 and 35 years old who had mild COVID-19 (a few samples of this study predate the infection). Cell type and time point are not known. Written as DNA, the CDR3 is TGTGCCAGCAGCCGGGACAGGGGGAACAATGAGCAGTTCTTC. Residues: CASSRDRGNNEQFF. Full variable domain (remainder filled in from reference TRBV7-2 and TRBJ2-1): GAGVSQSPSNKVTEKGKDVELRCDPISGHTALYWYRQSLGQGLEFLIYFQGNSAPDKSGLPSDRFSAERTGGSVSTLTIQRTQQEDSAVYLCASSRDRGNNEQFFGPGTRLTVL.